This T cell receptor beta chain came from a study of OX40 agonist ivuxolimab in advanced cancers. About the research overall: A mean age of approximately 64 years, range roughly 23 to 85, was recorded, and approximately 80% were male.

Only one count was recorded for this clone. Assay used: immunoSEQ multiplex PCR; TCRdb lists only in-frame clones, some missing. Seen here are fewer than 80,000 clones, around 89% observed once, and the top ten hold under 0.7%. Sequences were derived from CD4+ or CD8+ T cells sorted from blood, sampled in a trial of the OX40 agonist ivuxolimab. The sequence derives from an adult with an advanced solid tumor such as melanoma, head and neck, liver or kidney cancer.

The CDR3 reads CASSLLMGDGYTF. CDR3 sequence (DNA): TGTGCCAGCAGCCTACTCATGGGCGATGGCTACACCTTC. The rearrangement links TRBV11-2 to TRBJ1-2; D is unclear. V shed 5 bases and J shed 6 bases, with 13 bases lying between them. Per germline, CDR1 SGHAT and CDR2 FQNNGV. The CDR3 spans 13 residues.